These 14 T cell receptor beta chains were all obtained from the same sample, sequenced in a study of control samples from healthy donors and cancer patients. Clones were sequenced by immunoSEQ multiplex PCR, and TCRdb holds only the in-frame ones, with some missing. This table holds about 130,000 clones, over 85% found once. The specimen sequenced was blood. The source of these receptors is a young man in good health.

The V and J genes are TRBV28 and TRBJ1-6; 10 nucleotides match TRBD1. J lost 7 bases, V lost 3 bases, and 6 bases had no gene match. This CDR3 has 16 residues. Germline CDR1 is MDHEN and CDR2 is SYDVKM. Here the CDR3 DNA reads TGTGCCAGCAGTTTTCCGGGACAGGGGTTAAATTCACCCCTCCACTTT. Translating gives CASSFPGQGLNSPLHF. Supplemented by reference TRBV28 and TRBJ1-6, the full variable domain reads DVKVTQSSRYLVKRTGEKVFLECVQDMDHENMFWYRQDPGLGLRLIYFSYDVKMKEKGDIPEGYSVSREKKERFSLILESASTNQTSMYLCASSFPGQGLNSPLHFGNGTRLTVT.

The CDR3: CASSLFGVRGEKLFF. The CDR3 DNA reads as TGTGCCAGCAGCTTGTTTGGGGTTCGGGGAGAAAAACTGTTTTTT. The chain has TRBV5-5 and TRBJ1-4; D unresolved. This CDR3 has 15 amino acids. Germline V lookup: CDR1 SGHKS, CDR2 YYEKEE (reference sequence). The germline V and J ends were trimmed by 1 base and 8 bases, with 15 bases remaining between them.

This clone was recorded only once. The rearrangement uses TRBV18 and TRBJ2-3; D uncertain. The CDR3 has 13 residues. Germline V gene data show CDR1 as KGHSH and CDR2 as LQKENI. The ends were cut back, 1 base at V and 2 bases at J, with 4 bases in the middle. The CDR3 DNA follows: TGTGCCAGCTCACCACACTCCACAGATACGCAGTATTTT. Its protein is CASSPHSTDTQYF. The whole variable domain, remainder taken from reference TRBV18 and TRBJ2-3, is NAGVMQNPRHLVRRRGQEARLRCSPMKGHSHVYWYRQLPEEGLKFMVYLQKENIIDESGMPKERFSAEFPKEGPSILRIQQVVRGDSAAYFCASSPHSTDTQYFGPGTRLTVL.

The gene calls are TRBV5-3 and TRBJ1-2; possibly TRBD1 for D (6 bases). TRBV5-3 is an ORF for which the function is uncertain. V was clipped by 3 bases and J by 5 bases, with 20 bases between them. The CDR3 sequence is 16 residues long. Here the CDR3 DNA reads TGTGCCAGAAGCTGGCGTACAGGGACCCCTAGGTATGGCTACACCTTC. Protein: CARSWRTGTPRYGYTF.

The chain is built from TRBV18 and TRBJ2-1; TRBD2 might be the D (5 bases). The CDR3 is 11 residues long. V gave up 3 bases and J gave up 15 bases, with 12 bases separating them. Germline CDR1 reads KGHSH; CDR2 reads LQKENI. The CDR3 loop reads CASSPGLPTFF. Here the CDR3 DNA reads TGTGCCAGCTCACCCGGACTGCCAACGTTCTTC.

V and J are TRBV5-4 and TRBJ1-1; 9 positions match TRBD1. The CDR3 length is 14 residues. With 2 bases clipped from V and 5 bases from J, the junction kept 4 bases outside the gene matches. CDR1 and CDR2 from the germline V gene are SGHNT and YYREEE (reference sequence). The CDR3 DNA reads as TGTGCCAGCAGCTTTGGGGGACAGGGTACTGAAGCTTTCTTT. Its translation is CASSFGGQGTEAFF. The variable domain in full, with the rest retrieved from reference TRBV5-4 and TRBJ1-1, is ETGVTQSPTHLIKTRGQQVTLRCSSQSGHNTVSWYQQALGQGPQFIFQYYREEENGRGNFPPRFSGLQFPNYSSELNVNALELDDSALYLCASSFGGQGTEAFFGQGTRLTVV.

The table lists this clone with a count of one. J is TRBJ1-5 and V is TRBV5-4, with a tentative D call TRBD1 (5 bases). CDR1 is SGHNT, CDR2 YYREEE, per germline (reference sequence). Trimming cost V 4 bases and J 4 bases, with 15 bases left between them. CDR3 length: 15 residues. Written as DNA, the CDR3 is TGTGCCAGCAGCCCCCTACAGGCTGTAAATCAGCCCCAGCATTTT. Its protein is CASSPLQAVNQPQHF.

The chain has TRBV4-1 and TRBJ2-3; D remains unclear. The CDR3 is 14 amino acids. V lost 3 bases to trimming and J lost 0 bases, with 7 bases between them. Germline CDR1 MGHRA, CDR2 YSYEKL. CDR3 region: CASSHFDSTDTQYF. The CDR3 DNA reads as TGCGCCAGCAGCCATTTTGATAGCACAGATACGCAGTATTTT.

This clone occurred a few times. The rearrangement links TRBV5-8 to TRBJ1-5; D is unresolved. V dropped 2 bases and J dropped 3 bases, with 9 bases sitting between them. The germline CDR1 and CDR2 sequences are SGHTS and YDEGEE. CDR3 size: 14 residues. The CDR3 sequence: CASSLGLLNQPQHF. The CDR3 DNA is TGTGCCAGCAGCTTAGGGCTTCTCAATCAGCCCCAGCATTTT.

The J gene is TRBJ1-4, the V gene TRBV28, with TRBD1 identical over 7 bases. Germline V gene data show CDR1 as MDHEN and CDR2 as SYDVKM. This CDR3 contains 12 residues. Losses at the gene ends were 6 bases for V and 8 bases for J; bases not matched to a gene: 3. This chain's CDR3 is CASRGQAEKLFF. As DNA, the CDR3 is TGTGCCAGCAGAGGACAGGCAGAAAAACTGTTTTTT.

The chain employs TRBV7-2 and TRBJ2-5; 12 bases are a match to TRBD2. Germline-derived CDR1 and CDR2 are SGHTA and FQGNSA. The trim removed 4 bases at V and 2 bases at J, leaving 2 bases unmatched. This CDR3 is built from 15 residues. The CDR3 bases are TGTGCCAGCAGCTACCTAGCGGGGGGGCAAGAGACCCAGTACTTC. Protein product: CASSYLAGGQETQYF.

The rearrangement links TRBV29-1 to TRBJ1-2; 9 bases match TRBD1. The CDR3 length is 15 residues. Trimming at V came to 1 base and at J to 2 bases, leaving 5 bases not matched to a gene. CDR1 SQVTM and CDR2 ANQGSEA come from the germline V gene. The CDR3 protein is CSVEGMGQGNYGYTF. DNA of the CDR3: TGCAGCGTTGAAGGGATGGGACAGGGAAACTATGGCTACACCTTC.

The rearrangement uses TRBV5-1 and TRBJ2-5; D is unresolved. The V end lost 1 base, the J end lost 2 bases, and 6 bases lay between the germline ends. Germline V gives CDR1 SGHRS, CDR2 YFSETQ. The CDR3 length is 13 residues. CDR3 nucleotide sequence: TGCGCCAGCAGCTTGACCCATCAAGAGACCCAGTACTTC. Translation gives CASSLTHQETQYF. Looking up the rest from reference TRBV5-1 and TRBJ2-5 gives the full variable domain: KAGVTQTPRYLIKTRGQQVTLSCSPISGHRSVSWYQQTPGQGLQFLFEYFSETQRNKGNFPGRFSGRQFSNSRSEMNVSTLELGDSALYLCASSLTHQETQYFGPGTRLLVL.

J is TRBJ1-6 and V is TRBV5-1; no clear D. The V and J ends lost 0 bases and 5 bases respectively, with 9 bases between them. Germline-derived CDR1 and CDR2 are SGHRS and YFSETQ. The CDR3 is made up of 15 amino acids. The CDR3 region is CASSLVGGHNSPLHF. The CDR3 region has the DNA TGCGCCAGCAGCTTGGTGGGAGGACATAATTCACCCCTCCACTTT.